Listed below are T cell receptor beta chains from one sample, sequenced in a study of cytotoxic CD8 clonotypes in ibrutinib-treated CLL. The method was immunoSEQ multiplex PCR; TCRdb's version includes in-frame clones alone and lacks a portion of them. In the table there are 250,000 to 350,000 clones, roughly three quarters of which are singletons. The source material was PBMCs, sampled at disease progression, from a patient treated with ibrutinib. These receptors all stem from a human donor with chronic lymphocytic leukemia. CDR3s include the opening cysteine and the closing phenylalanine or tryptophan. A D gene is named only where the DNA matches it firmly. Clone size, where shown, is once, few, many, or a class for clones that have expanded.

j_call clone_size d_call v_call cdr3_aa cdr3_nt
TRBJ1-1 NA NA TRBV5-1 CASSLAPLNTEAFF TGCGCCAGCAGCTTGGCTCCGTTGAACACTGAAGCTTTCTTT
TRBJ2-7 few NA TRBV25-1 CASSLGYEQYF TGTGCCAGCAGTTTGGGCTACGAGCAGTACTTC
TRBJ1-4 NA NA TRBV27 CASKSYRATNEKLFF TGTGCCAGCAAATCTTACAGGGCGACTAATGAAAAACTGTTTTTT
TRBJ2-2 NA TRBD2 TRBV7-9 CASSPGLAGYTGELFF TGTGCCAGCAGCCCGGGACTAGCGGGGTACACCGGGGAGCTGTTTTTT
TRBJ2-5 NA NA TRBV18 CASSPLGLMSQETQYF TGTGCCAGCTCACCGCTCGGACTGATGAGCCAAGAGACCCAGTACTTC
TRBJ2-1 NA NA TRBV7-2 CASTTPYQGLYNEQFF TGTGCCAGCACCACCCCTTATCAGGGTTTGTACAATGAGCAGTTCTTC
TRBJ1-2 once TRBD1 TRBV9 CASSAPRQGAPNYGYTF TGTGCCAGCAGCGCCCCACGACAGGGGGCTCCAAACTATGGCTACACCTTC
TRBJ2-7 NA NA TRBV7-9 CASSLSGQWEQYF TGTGCCAGCAGCTTATCCGGACAGTGGGAGCAGTACTTC
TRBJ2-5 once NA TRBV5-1 CASRHGQTNQETQYF TGCGCCAGCAGACATGGACAGACCAACCAAGAGACCCAGTACTTC
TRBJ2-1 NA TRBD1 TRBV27 CASRRPGQGGEQFF TGTGCCAGCAGGCGGCCGGGACAGGGGGGTGAGCAGTTCTTC
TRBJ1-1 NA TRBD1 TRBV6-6 CASSYDEQGYTEAFF TGTGCCAGCAGTTACGATGAACAGGGGTACACTGAAGCTTTCTTT
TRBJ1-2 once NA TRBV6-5 CASSGLYGYTF TGTGCCAGCAGTGGCTTGTATGGCTACACCTTC
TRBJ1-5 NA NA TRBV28 CASSFYTSNQPQHF TGTGCCAGCAGTTTTTACACTAGCAATCAGCCCCAGCATTTT
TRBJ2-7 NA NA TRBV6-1 CASSEAAGHLYEQYF TGTGCCAGCAGTGAAGCCGCCGGACACCTCTACGAGCAGTACTTC
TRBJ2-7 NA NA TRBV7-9 CASSLFSWEQYF TGTGCCAGCAGCTTATTTTCGTGGGAGCAGTACTTC
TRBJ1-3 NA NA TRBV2 CASSDRRHTIYF TGTGCCAGCAGTGACAGGAGGCACACCATATATTTT
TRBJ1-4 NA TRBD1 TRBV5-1 CASSSGQGREKLFF TGCGCCAGCAGCTCCGGACAGGGTCGCGAAAAACTGTTTTTT
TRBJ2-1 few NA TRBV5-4 CASGSSYNEQFF TGTGCCAGCGGGAGCTCCTACAATGAGCAGTTCTTC
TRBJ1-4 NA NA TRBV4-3 CASSQGRGGGNEKLFF TGCGCCAGCAGCCAAGGCAGGGGCGGTGGTAATGAAAAACTGTTTTTT
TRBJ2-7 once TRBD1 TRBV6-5 CASSYSGQGGEQYF TGTGCCAGCAGTTACTCCGGACAGGGGGGCGAGCAGTACTTC
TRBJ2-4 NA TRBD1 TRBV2 CASRPGQPRNIQYF TGTGCCAGCAGGCCGGGACAGCCTAGAAACATTCAGTACTTC
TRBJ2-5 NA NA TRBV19 CASSIWAHQETQYF TGTGCCAGTAGTATATGGGCTCACCAAGAGACCCAGTACTTC
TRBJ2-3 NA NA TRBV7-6 CASSLDDATQYF TGTGCCAGCAGCTTGGACGACGCAACGCAGTATTTT
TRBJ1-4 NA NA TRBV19 CASSTSRQAEEKLFF TGTGCCAGTAGTACCAGTAGACAGGCAGAGGAAAAACTGTTTTTT
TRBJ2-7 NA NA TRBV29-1 CSVEAPTRSSYEQYF TGCAGCGTTGAGGCCCCCACCAGGAGCTCCTACGAGCAGTACTTC
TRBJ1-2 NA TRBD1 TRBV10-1 CARWLDRANYGYTF TGCGCCCGATGGCTAGACAGGGCTAACTATGGCTACACCTTC
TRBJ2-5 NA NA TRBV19 CASSTDRIQETQYF TGTGCCAGTAGTACGGACAGAATACAAGAGACCCAGTACTTC
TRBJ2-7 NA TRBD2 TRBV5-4 CASSLLAGHSYEQYF TGTGCCAGCAGCTTGCTAGCGGGTCACTCCTACGAGCAGTACTTC
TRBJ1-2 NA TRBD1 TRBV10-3 CAIRPRQGYGYTF TGTGCCATCAGACCCCGACAGGGCTATGGCTACACCTTC
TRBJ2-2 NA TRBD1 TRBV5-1 CASSLLDRADTGELFF TGCGCCAGCAGCTTGCTGGACAGGGCGGACACCGGGGAGCTGTTTTTT
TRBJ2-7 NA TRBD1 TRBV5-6 CASRPTGTGRYEQYF TGTGCCAGCAGACCTACCGGGACAGGGCGGTACGAGCAGTACTTC
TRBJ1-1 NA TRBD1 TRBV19 CASSIDRVRDTEAFF TGTGCCAGTAGTATCGACAGGGTCCGGGACACTGAAGCTTTCTTT
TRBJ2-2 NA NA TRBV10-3 CAISSGDRNTGELFF TGTGCCATCAGTTCGGGGGACCGAAACACCGGGGAGCTGTTTTTT
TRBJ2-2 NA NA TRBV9 CASRALWNTGELFF TGTGCCTCCCGGGCCCTTTGGAACACCGGGGAGCTGTTTTTT
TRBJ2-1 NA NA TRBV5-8 CASMGGQNEQFF TGTGCCAGCATGGGTGGGCAGAATGAGCAGTTCTTC
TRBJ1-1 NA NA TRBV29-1 CSVLGRQTTNTEAFF TGCAGCGTCCTTGGACGGCAGACGACGAACACTGAAGCTTTCTTT
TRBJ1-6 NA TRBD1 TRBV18 CASSTGTGGNSPLHF TGTGCCAGCTCAACCGGGACAGGGGGTAATTCACCCCTCCACTTT
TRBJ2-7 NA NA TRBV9 CASSARTINDEQYF TGTGCCAGCAGCGCCCGGACTATAAATGACGAGCAGTACTTC
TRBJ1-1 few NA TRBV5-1 CASSSDTNEGTEAFF TGCGCCAGCAGCTCGGACACGAACGAGGGGACTGAAGCTTTCTTT
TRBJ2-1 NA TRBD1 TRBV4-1 CASSQDRTGSYNEQFF TGCGCCAGCAGCCAAGATCGGACAGGGTCCTACAATGAGCAGTTCTTC
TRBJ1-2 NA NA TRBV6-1 CASSPGYGYTF TGTGCCAGCAGTCCAGGGTACGGCTACACCTTC
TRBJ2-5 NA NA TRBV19 CASSWGDALATQYF TGTGCCAGTAGTTGGGGAGACGCCCTAGCGACCCAGTACTTC
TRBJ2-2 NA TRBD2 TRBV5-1 CASSRLAGGLTGELFF TGCGCCAGCAGCCGTCTAGCGGGGGGGCTCACCGGGGAGCTGTTTTTT
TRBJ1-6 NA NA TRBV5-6 CASSLLRDLTNSPLHF TGTGCCAGCAGCTTGCTCCGGGACCTAACTAATTCACCCCTCCACTTT
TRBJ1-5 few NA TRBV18 CASSQELPGRVNHQPQHF TGTGCCAGCTCACAAGAGCTCCCCGGCCGGGTAAACCATCAGCCCCAGCATTTT
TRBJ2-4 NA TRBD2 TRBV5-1 CASSSGLAGGPDKNIQYF TGCGCCAGCAGCTCGGGACTAGCGGGAGGGCCGGACAAAAACATTCAGTACTTC
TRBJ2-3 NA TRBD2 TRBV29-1 CSVDGLAGTTDTQYF TGCAGCGTTGATGGGCTAGCGGGCACCACAGATACGCAGTATTTT
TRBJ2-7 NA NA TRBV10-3 CAISESRPYEQYF TGTGCCATCAGTGAGTCGAGGCCCTACGAGCAGTACTTT
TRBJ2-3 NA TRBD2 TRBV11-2 CASSLVPSLEGGVTDTQYF TGTGCCAGCAGCTTAGTACCCTCCCTGGAGGGAGGGGTTACAGATACGCAGTATTTT
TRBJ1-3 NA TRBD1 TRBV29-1 CSVTTGTGGNTIYF TGCAGCGTAACGACAGGGACTGGTGGAAACACCATATATTTT